The sequence of this T cell receptor beta chain was determined in a study of CXCR3-negative and CXCR3-positive naive CD8 T cells. Sorts that each held roughly 300,000 cells were run in triplicate for every CD8+ T cell subset. Note on this clonotype: Its antigen is unidentified.

Findings and limits, study-wide: CXCR3-positive naive cells carried more hydrophobic TRB CDR3s than CXCR3-negative naive cells did.

Germline CDR1 reads LGHDT; CDR2 reads YNNKEL (reference sequence). CDR3 size: 16 residues. The TRB cDNA libraries were prepared by 5' RACE with UMI labels. TCRdb reanalyzed the 5' RACE reads and collapses them to one entry per CDR3 protein, without DNA. The sample totals approximately 100,000 distinct CDR3 sequences. The sequenced sample was naive CXCR3+ CD8+ T cells from blood. Subset defined: CD45RO-CCR7+CD27+CD95- naive CD8+ T cells expressing CXCR3 (TNR3+). This chain uses TRBV3-1 with TRBJ1-1; absent DNA, TCRdb's TRBD1 call cannot be checked. The clonotype originates from a human donor in good health. Some clones in this sample may be carry-over from other donors' samples. The chain's CDR3 is CASSQGDGVMNTEAFF.